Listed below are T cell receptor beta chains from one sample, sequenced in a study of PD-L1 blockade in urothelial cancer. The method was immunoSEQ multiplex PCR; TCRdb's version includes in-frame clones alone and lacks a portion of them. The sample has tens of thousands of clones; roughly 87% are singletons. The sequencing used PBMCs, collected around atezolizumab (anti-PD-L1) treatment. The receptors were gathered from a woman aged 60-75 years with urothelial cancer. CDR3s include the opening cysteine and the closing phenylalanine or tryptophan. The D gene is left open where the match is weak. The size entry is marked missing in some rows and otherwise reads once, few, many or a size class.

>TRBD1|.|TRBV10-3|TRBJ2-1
TGTGCCATCAATGCCGGGACAGGTAGCCATGAGCAGTTCTTC
CAINAGTGSHEQFF
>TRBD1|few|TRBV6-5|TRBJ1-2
TGTGCCAGCAGTCGACAGGGGGGAATGGGAGGCTACACCTTC
CASSRQGGMGGYTF
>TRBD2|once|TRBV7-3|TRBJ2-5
TGTGCCAGCAGCTTAAGGACTTGGACTAGCGGGGGTGATGGGAGAGAGACCCAGTACTTC
CASSLRTWTSGGDGRETQYF
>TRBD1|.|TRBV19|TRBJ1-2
TGTGCCAGTAGTATGGGACAGTCCTACTATGGCTACACCTTC
CASSMGQSYYGYTF
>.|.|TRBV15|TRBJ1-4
TGTGCCACCAGCAGAGATCTGGGAGGGGCTAATGAAAAACTGTTTTTT
CATSRDLGGANEKLFF
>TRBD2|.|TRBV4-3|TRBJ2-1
TGCGCCAGCAGCGAAATAGCGGGCAATGAGCAGTTCTTC
CASSEIAGNEQFF
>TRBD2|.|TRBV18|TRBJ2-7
TGTGCCAGCTCACCACTAGGGACTAGCGTGAACTACGAGCAGTACTTC
CASSPLGTSVNYEQYF
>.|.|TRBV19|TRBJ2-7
TGTGCCAGTAAAGAACGGAGGAGCTCCTACGAGCAGTACTTC
CASKERRSSYEQYF
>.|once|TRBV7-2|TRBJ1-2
TGTGCCAGCAGCTTCCTCGGGGTCGGCTATGGCTACACCTTC
CASSFLGVGYGYTF
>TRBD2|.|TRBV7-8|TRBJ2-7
TGTGCCAGCAGCTTCCTGACTAGCGGGGTGTATGGCGAGCAGTACTTC
CASSFLTSGVYGEQYF
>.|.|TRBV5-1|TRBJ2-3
TGCGCCAGCAGCTTGGCGGGCGGGGGCTCCACAGATACGCAGTATTTT
CASSLAGGGSTDTQYF
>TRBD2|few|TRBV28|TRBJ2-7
TGTGCCAGCACTCACCCCCTAGCGGGGGGTCCCGGGTACGAGCAGTACTTC
CASTHPLAGGPGYEQYF
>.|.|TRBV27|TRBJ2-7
TGTGCCAGCAGTTTAGGGGGCACCTACGAGCAGTACTTC
CASSLGGTYEQYF
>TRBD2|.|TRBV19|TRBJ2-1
TGTGCCAGTCGGACTAGCGGGGGCAATGAGCAGTTCTTC
CASRTSGGNEQFF
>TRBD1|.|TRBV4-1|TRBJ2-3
TGCGCCAGCAGCCTCCGGGACAGGGGGTCAGATACGCAGTATTTT
CASSLRDRGSDTQYF
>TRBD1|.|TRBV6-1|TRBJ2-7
TGTGCCAGTGCCGGGACAGGGGTTTACGAGCAGTACTTC
CASAGTGVYEQYF
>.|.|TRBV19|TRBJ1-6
TGTGCCAGTAGTAATCCAGCTACGGGACTCAATTCACCCCTCCACTTT
CASSNPATGLNSPLHF
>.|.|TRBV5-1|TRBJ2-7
TGCGCCAGCAGAAGTTCAGGGTCCTACGAGCAGTACTTC
CASRSSGSYEQYF
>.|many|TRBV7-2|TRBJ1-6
TGTGCCAGCAGCGGAGACCTAAGGAATTCACCCCTCCACTTT
CASSGDLRNSPLHF
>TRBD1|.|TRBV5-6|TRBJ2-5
TGTGCCAGCAGCGTAGACAGGGGTGCGACCCAGTACTTC
CASSVDRGATQYF
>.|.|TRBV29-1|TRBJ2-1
TGCAGCGTTGAACCGGTCAATGAGCAGTTCTTC
CSVEPVNEQFF
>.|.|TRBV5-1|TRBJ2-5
TGCGCCAGCAGCTTGGGCGGCGGGATGGAGACCCAGTACTTC
CASSLGGGMETQYF
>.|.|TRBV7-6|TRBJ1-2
TGTGCCAGCAGCCCAAAGGAGGGCTATGGCTACACCTTC
CASSPKEGYGYTF
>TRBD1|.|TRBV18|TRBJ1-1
TGTGCCAGCTCACCACAGGGGGCCTCTGAAGCTTTCTTT
CASSPQGASEAFF
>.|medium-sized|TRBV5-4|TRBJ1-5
TGTGCCAGCAGCATGGATGGGACATCATATGGGCAGCCCCAGCATTTT
CASSMDGTSYGQPQHF
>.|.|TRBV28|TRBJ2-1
TGTGCCAGCAGTTTATGGGCCCGCAGGGCCTACAATGAGCAGTTCTTC
CASSLWARRAYNEQFF
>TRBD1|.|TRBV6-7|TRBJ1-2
TGTGCCAGCAGTCCGCGACAGGGGGCCAACTATGGCTACACCTTC
CASSPRQGANYGYTF
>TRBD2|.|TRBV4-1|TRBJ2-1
TGCGCCAGCAGCCAAGAGGGACTAGCCAATGAGCAGTTCTTC
CASSQEGLANEQFF
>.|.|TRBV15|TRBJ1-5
TGTGCCACCAGCAGCGGATACAGGGTTCCTACAAAGGATCAGCCCCAGCATTTT
CATSSGYRVPTKDQPQHF
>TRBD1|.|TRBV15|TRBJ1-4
TGTGCCACCAGCCCTAGGACAGGCGGAGCTAATGAAAAACTGTTTTTT
CATSPRTGGANEKLFF
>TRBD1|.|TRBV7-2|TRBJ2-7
TGTGCCAGCAGCTCCATGACAGGGGCGGCCTACGAGCAGTACTTC
CASSSMTGAAYEQYF
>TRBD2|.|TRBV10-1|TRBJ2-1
TGCGCCACCCTTAGCGGGAGGGCCCCCAATGAGCAGTTCTTC
CATLSGRAPNEQFF
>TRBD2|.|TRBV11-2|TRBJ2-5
TGTGCCAGCAGCTCTCGACTAGCGGGACTCCAAGAGACCCAGTACTTC
CASSSRLAGLQETQYF
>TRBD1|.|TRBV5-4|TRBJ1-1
TGTGCCAGCAGCCCAGGGCCCCACAGGGGGCCGAGAAACACTGAAGCTTTCTTT
CASSPGPHRGPRNTEAFF
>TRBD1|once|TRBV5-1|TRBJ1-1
TGCGCCAGCAGCCCGGCGGACAGGGTGGTCACTGAAGCTTTCTTT
CASSPADRVVTEAFF
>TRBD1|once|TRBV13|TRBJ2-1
TGTGCCAGCAGTCCAATCGACAGGGGACCATACAATGAGCAGTTCTTC
CASSPIDRGPYNEQFF
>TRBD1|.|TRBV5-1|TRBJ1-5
TGCGCCAGCAGCGAATCCGGGACAGGGAATCAGCCCCAGCATTTT
CASSESGTGNQPQHF
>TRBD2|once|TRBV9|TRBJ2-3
TGTGCCAGCAGCGTAGAGCTAGCGGGGGCCTTCACAGATACGCAGTATTTT
CASSVELAGAFTDTQYF
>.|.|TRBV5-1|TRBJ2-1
TGCGCCAGCAGCTCCGAACCCGGGACACCAACCTACAATGAGCAGTTCTTC
CASSSEPGTPTYNEQFF
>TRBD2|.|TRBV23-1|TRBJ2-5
TGCGCCAGCAGTCAATCGCTAGCGGGACAAGAGACCCAGTACTTC
CASSQSLAGQETQYF
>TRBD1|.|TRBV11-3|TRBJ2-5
TGTGCCAGCAGCTCGGGACAGGGGATACCCCAAGAGACCCAGTACTTC
CASSSGQGIPQETQYF
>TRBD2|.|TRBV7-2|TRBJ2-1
TGTGCCAGCGGACTAGCGGGAGGGCTTGAGCAGTTCTTC
CASGLAGGLEQFF
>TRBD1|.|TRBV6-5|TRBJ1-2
TGTGCCAGCAGACACAGGGGATCGAACTATGGCTACACCTTC
CASRHRGSNYGYTF
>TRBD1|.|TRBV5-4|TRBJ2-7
TGTGCCAGCAGCTTGGCGAGGACAGGGGGCGACGAGCAGTACTTC
CASSLARTGGDEQYF
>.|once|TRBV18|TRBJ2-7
TGTGCCAGCTCACCAGGGGGACTTGGGGGAGAGCAGTACTTC
CASSPGGLGGEQYF
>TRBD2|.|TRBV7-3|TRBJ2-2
TGTGCCAGCAGCTTAACAGCGGGGCTAACCGGGGAGCTGTTTTTT
CASSLTAGLTGELFF
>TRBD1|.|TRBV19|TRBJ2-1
TGTGCCAGTAGGTGGCAGGGGGCTGGAAATGAGCAGTTCTTC
CASRWQGAGNEQFF
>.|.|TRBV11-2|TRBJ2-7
TGTGCCAGCAGCTTGGGGGCAGGGACGATCTCCTACGAGCAGTACTTC
CASSLGAGTISYEQYF
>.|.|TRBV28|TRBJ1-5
TGTGCCAGCAGTTTCGAGATTAGCAATCAGCCCCAGCATTTT
CASSFEISNQPQHF